Presented here are 8 T cell receptor beta chains from one specimen sequenced in a study of OX40 agonist ivuxolimab in advanced cancers. Sequenced by immunoSEQ multiplex PCR; TCRdb stores in-frame clones only, minus some. The repertoire holds tens of thousands of clones, with more than 85% as singletons. Material: CD4+ or CD8+ T cells sorted from blood, obtained in a trial of the OX40 agonist ivuxolimab. These receptors all stem from an adult with an advanced solid tumor such as melanoma, head and neck, liver or kidney cancer.

The J gene is TRBJ1-2, the V gene TRBV5-6, with 9 positions matching TRBD1. CDR3 length: 15 amino acids. In germline, CDR1 is SGHDT, CDR2 YYEEEE. V shed 5 bases and J 5 bases; nucleotides not matched to a gene: 10. The CDR3 sequence: CASSPGTGNWYGYTF. The CDR3, as DNA: TGTGCCAGCAGTCCCGGGACAGGGAATTGGTATGGCTACACCTTC.

The genes are TRBV15 and TRBJ2-5; 12 bases map to TRBD2. The CDR3 covers 17 residues. Germline CDR1 is LNHNV and CDR2 is YYDKDF (reference sequence). Unmatched junction bases numbered 7, after V lost 2 bases and J lost 3 bases. The CDR3 protein is CATSRLTSGGPKETQYF. CDR3 nucleotide sequence: TGTGCCACCAGCAGACTAACTAGCGGGGGGCCGAAAGAGACCCAGTACTTC.

The chain is built from TRBV7-3 and TRBJ1-2, with TRBD1 matching 8 bases. The CDR3 is made up of 14 amino acids. Losses at the gene ends were 5 bases for V and 3 bases for J; bases not matched to a gene: 5. Germline V gene data show CDR1 as SGHTA and CDR2 as FQGTGA. CDR3 DNA sequence: TGTGCCAGCAGCCCGACAGGGGCGGACTATGGCTACACCTTC. It yields the protein CASSPTGADYGYTF.

The gene calls are TRBV7-2 and TRBJ2-1; 8 bases match TRBD2. Per the germline V gene, CDR1 is SGHTA and CDR2 is FQGNSA. CDR3 length: 15 residues. V lost 1 base to trimming and J lost 6 bases; unmatched junction nucleotides: 5. In nucleotides, the CDR3 is TGTGCCAGCAGCTTAGGGACTAGCTGGTCCAATGAGCAGTTCTTC. Translated: CASSLGTSWSNEQFF.

This clone was recorded a few times. This chain connects TRBV2 to TRBJ2-3; a possible D gene is TRBD2 (5 bases). The V end lost 8 bases, the J end lost 4 bases, and 16 bases lay between the germline ends. This CDR3 is built from 14 residues. Germline V gene sequence: CDR1 SNHLY, CDR2 FYNNEI. The CDR3 loop is CASSRGYTADTQYF. DNA for the CDR3: TGTGCCAGCTCGAGAGGGTATACGGCAGATACGCAGTATTTT.

This chain links TRBV9 with TRBJ2-3; a weak D match, TRBD2 (7 bases). The CDR3 runs to 15 residues. In germline, CDR1 is SGDLS, CDR2 YYNGEE. Trimming removed 3 bases at V and 1 base at J, with 12 bases between. The CDR3 is CASSAGGGRTDTQYF. CDR3 bases: TGTGCCAGCAGCGCAGGCGGGGGCCGCACAGATACGCAGTATTTT.

This clone showed up just a few times. The V call is TRBV7-9, the J call TRBJ2-7; D could derive from TRBD1 or TRBD2 (5 bases each). In germline, CDR1 is SEHNR, CDR2 FQNEAQ (reference sequence). V was trimmed by 3 bases and J by 3 bases, leaving 9 bases between them. The CDR3 is 13 amino acids. The CDR3 coding sequence is TGTGCCAGCAGCTTGGGACCGAGCTACGAGCAGTACTTC. Amino acids: CASSLGPSYEQYF. Combining the CDR3 with reference TRBV7-9 and TRBJ2-7 gives the whole variable domain DTGVSQNPRHKITKRGQNVTFRCDPISEHNRLYWYRQTLGQGPEFLTYFQNEAQLEKSRLLSDRFSAERPKGSFSTLEIQRTEQGDSAMYLCASSLGPSYEQYFGPGTRLTVT.

This clone was counted a few times. This chain connects TRBV6-5 to TRBJ2-1; 8 bases map to TRBD2. The CDR3 loop spans 13 amino acids. V trimming: 5 bases; J trimming: 8 bases; junction bases outside the gene matches: 5. The germline CDR1 and CDR2 sequences are MNHEY and SVGAGI. The CDR3 is CASSRTSPHEQFF. The DNA for the CDR3 is TGTGCCAGCAGTCGGACTAGCCCCCATGAGCAGTTCTTC.